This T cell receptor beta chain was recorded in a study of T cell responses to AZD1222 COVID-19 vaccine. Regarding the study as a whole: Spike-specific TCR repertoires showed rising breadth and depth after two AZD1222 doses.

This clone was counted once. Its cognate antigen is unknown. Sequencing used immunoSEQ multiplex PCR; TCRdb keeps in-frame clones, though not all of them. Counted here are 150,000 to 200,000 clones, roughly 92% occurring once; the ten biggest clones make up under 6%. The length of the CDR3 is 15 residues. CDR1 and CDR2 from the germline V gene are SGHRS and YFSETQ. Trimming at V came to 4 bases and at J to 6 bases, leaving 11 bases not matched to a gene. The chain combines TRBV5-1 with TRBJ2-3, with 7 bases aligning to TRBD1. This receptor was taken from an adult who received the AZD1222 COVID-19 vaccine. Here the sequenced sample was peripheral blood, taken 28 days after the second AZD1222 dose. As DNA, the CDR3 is TGCGCCAGCAGCCCCAGCCCCCCACAGGGGGATACGCAGTATTTT. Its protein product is CASSPSPPQGDTQYF.